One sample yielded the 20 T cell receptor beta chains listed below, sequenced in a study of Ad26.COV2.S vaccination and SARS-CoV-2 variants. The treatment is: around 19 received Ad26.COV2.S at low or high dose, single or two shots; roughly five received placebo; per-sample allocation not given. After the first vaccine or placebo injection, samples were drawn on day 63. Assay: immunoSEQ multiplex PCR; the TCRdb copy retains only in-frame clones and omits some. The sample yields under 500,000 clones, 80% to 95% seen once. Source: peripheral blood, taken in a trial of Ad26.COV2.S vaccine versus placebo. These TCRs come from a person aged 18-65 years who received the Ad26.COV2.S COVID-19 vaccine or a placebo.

CDR3 nucleotide sequence: TGTGCCAGCAGTTTTTTAACCGGGACACCCTACGAGCAGTACTTC. It translates to CASSFLTGTPYEQYF. V gene TRBV27 combines with J gene TRBJ2-7, with D possibly matching TRBD1 (6 bases). V lost 3 bases to trimming and J lost 2 bases, with 14 bases between them. The CDR3 is made up of 15 amino acids. Germline loops: CDR1 MNHEY, CDR2 SMNVEV (reference sequence).

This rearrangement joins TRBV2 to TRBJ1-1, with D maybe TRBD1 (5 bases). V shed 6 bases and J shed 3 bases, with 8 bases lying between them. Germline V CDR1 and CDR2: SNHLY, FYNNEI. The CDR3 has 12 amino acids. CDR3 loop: CASSARDTEAFF. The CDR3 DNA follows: TGTGCCAGCAGCGCCAGGGACACTGAAGCTTTCTTT.

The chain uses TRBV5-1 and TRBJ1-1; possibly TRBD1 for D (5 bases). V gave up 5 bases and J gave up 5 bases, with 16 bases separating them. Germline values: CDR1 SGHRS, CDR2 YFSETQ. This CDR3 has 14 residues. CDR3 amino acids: CASSPGGVETEAFF. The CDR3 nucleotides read TGCGCCAGCAGTCCTGGGGGTGTTGAAACTGAAGCTTTCTTT.

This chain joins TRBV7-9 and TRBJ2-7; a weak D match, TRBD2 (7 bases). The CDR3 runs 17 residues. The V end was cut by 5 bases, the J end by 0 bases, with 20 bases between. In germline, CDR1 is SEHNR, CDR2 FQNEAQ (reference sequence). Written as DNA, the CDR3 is TGTGCCAGCAGCACTAAAAAGCTAGCGGACAGCTCCTACGAGCAGTACTTC. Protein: CASSTKKLADSSYEQYF.

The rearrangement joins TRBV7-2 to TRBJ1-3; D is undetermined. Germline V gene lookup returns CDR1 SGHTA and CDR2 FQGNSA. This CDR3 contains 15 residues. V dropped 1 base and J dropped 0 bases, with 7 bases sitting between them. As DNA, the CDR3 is TGTGCCAGCAGCTTAGATGGTTCCTCTGGAAACACCATATATTTT. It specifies CASSLDGSSGNTIYF.

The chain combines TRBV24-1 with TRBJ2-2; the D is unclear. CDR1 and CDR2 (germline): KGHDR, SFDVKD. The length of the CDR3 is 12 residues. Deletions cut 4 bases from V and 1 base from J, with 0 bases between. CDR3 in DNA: TGTGCCACCAGTGAGAACACCGGGGAGCTGTTTTTT. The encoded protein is CATSENTGELFF.

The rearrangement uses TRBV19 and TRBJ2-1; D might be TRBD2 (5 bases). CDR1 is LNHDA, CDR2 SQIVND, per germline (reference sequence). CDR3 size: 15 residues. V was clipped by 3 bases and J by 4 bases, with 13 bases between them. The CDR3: CASSIVGVVYNEQFF. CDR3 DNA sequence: TGTGCCAGTAGTATCGTCGGGGTAGTTTACAATGAGCAGTTCTTC.

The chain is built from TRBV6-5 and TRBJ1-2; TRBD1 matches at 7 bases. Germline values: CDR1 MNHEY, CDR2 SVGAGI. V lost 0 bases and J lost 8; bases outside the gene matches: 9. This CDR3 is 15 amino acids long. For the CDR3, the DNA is TGTGCCAGCAGTTACTCGATCGTCAGGGGGAAGGGCTACACCTTC. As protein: CASSYSIVRGKGYTF.

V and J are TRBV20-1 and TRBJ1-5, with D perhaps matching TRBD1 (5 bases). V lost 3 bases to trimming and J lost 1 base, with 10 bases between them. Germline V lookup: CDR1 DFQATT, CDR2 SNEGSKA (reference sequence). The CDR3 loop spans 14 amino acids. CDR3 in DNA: TGCAGTGCTAGTAGTTGGGGGAGCAATCAGCCCCAGCATTTT. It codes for CSASSWGSNQPQHF.

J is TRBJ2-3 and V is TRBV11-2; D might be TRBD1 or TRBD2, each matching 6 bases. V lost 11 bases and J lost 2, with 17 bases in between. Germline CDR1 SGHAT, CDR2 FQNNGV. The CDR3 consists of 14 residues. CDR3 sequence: CASSGGQFTDTQYF. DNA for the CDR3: TGTGCCTCAAGTGGGGGGCAGTTCACAGATACGCAGTATTTT. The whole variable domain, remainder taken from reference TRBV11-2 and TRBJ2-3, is EAGVAQSPRYKIIEKRQSVAFWCNPISGHATLYWYQQILGQGPKLLIQFQNNGVVDDSQLPKDRFSAERLKGVDSTLKIQPAKLEDSAVYLCASSGGQFTDTQYFGPGTRLTVL.

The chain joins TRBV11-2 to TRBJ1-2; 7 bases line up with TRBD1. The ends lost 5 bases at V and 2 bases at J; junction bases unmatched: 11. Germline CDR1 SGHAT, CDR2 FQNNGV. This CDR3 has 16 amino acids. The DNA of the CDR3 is TGTGCCAGCAGCCACGGGACAGAAGTATCCAACTATGGCTACACCTTC. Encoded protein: CASSHGTEVSNYGYTF.

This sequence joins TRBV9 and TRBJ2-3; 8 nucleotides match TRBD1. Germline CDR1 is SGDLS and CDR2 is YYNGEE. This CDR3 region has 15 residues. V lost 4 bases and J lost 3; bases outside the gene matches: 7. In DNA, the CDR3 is TGTGCCAGCAGCCTGAGGACAGGGCCTACAGATACGCAGTATTTT. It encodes CASSLRTGPTDTQYF.

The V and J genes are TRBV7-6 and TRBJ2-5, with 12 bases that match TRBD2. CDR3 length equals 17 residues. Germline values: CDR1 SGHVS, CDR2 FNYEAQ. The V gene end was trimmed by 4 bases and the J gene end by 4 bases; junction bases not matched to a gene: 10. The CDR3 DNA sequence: TGTGCCAGCAGCTACAACCTAGCGGGGGGGCCCGGAGAGACCCAGTACTTC. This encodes CASSYNLAGGPGETQYF.

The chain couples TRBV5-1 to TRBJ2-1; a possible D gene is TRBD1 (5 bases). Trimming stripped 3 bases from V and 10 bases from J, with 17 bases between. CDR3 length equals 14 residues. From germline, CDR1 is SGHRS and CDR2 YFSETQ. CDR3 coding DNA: TGCGCCAGCAGCTCCTTGACAGTCCGTCAGGAGCAGTTCTTC. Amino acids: CASSSLTVRQEQFF.

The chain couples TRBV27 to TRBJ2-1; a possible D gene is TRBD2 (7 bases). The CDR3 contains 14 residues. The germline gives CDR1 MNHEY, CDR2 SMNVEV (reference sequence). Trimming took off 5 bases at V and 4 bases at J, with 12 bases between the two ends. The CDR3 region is CASSVRGAYNEQFF. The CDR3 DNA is TGTGCCAGCAGTGTCCGGGGGGCTTACAATGAGCAGTTCTTC.

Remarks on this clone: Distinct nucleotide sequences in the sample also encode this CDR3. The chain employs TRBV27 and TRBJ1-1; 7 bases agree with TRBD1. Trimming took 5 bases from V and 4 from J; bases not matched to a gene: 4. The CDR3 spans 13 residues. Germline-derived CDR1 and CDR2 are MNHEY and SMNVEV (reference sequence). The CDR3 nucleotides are TGTGCCAGCAGTCTGACAGGGCGCACTGAAGCTTTCTTT. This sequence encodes CASSLTGRTEAFF.

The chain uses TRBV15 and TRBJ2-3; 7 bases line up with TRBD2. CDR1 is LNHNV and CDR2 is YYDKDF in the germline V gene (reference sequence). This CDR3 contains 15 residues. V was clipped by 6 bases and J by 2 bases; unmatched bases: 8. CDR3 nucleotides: TGTGCCACCAGGGTATCGACTAGCATCACAGATACGCAGTATTTT. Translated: CATRVSTSITDTQYF.

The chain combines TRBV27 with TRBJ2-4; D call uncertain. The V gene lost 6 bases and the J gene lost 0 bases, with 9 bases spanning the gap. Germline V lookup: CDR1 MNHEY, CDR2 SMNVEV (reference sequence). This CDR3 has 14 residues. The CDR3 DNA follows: TGTGCCAGCAGCGCCAGCCTAGCCAAAAACATTCAGTACTTC. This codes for CASSASLAKNIQYF.

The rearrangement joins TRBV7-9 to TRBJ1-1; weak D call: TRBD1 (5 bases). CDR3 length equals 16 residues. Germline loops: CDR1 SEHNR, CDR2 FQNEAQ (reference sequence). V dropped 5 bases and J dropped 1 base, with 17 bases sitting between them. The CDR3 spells CASSLNPRQTNTEAFF. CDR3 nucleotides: TGTGCCAGCAGCCTAAATCCCAGACAGACGAACACTGAAGCTTTCTTT. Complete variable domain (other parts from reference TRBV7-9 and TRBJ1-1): DTGVSQNPRHKITKRGQNVTFRCDPISEHNRLYWYRQTLGQGPEFLTYFQNEAQLEKSRLLSDRFSAERPKGSFSTLEIQRTEQGDSAMYLCASSLNPRQTNTEAFFGQGTRLTVV.

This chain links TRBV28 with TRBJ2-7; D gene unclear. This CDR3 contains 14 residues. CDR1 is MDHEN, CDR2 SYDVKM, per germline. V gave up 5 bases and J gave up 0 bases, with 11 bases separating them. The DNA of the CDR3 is TGTGCCAGCAGTGCAGCCCTTAGCTCCTACGAGCAGTACTTC. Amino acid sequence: CASSAALSSYEQYF.